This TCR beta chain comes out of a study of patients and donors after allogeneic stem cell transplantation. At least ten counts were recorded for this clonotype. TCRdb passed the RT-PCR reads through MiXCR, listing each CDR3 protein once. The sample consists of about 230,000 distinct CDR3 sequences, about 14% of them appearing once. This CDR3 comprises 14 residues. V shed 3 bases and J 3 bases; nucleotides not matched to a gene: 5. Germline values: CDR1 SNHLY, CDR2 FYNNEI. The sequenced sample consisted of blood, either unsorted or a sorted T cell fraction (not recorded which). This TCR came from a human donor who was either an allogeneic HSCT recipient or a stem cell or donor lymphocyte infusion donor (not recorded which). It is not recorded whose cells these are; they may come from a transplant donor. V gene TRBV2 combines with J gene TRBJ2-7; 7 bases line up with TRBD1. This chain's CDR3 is CASSDDRVYYEQYF. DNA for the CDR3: TGTGCCAGCAGTGACGACAGGGTATACTACGAGCAGTACTTC.